This TCR beta chain was sequenced in a study of cytomegalovirus exposure and HLA in healthy donors. Study outcomes and limitations: Later analysis reportedly placed an Asian-associated ancestry cluster below the approximately 700-donor mean in N-insertions. Later analysis suggested links between common viral pathogens and several top significant clusters. Follow-up analysis later connected one missense variant in DCLRE1C with trimming of TCR beta V- and J-genes.

Comment on this clone: Its cognate antigen is unknown.

The CDR3 consists of 14 residues. Trimming cost V 2 bases and J 3 bases; bases outside gene matches: 1. The germline V gene encodes CDR1 SGHTA and CDR2 FQGNSA. Samples came from healthy bone marrow donors. Primers included in the PCR were 60 Vbeta and 13 Jbeta primers. Using immunoSEQ multiplex PCR, the repertoire was profiled, and TCRdb retains in-frame clones only, with some absent. Of roughly 160,000 clones in the sample, over 70% were seen once. This clonotype was sampled from a woman aged 45-59 years in good health and CMV-seropositive. The chain joins TRBV7-2 to TRBJ1-1, with TRBD1 matching over 9 bases. The specimen sequenced was PBMCs. The CDR3 is CASSLNRGHTEAFF. CDR3 in DNA: TGTGCCAGCAGCTTAAACAGGGGGCACACTGAAGCTTTCTTT.